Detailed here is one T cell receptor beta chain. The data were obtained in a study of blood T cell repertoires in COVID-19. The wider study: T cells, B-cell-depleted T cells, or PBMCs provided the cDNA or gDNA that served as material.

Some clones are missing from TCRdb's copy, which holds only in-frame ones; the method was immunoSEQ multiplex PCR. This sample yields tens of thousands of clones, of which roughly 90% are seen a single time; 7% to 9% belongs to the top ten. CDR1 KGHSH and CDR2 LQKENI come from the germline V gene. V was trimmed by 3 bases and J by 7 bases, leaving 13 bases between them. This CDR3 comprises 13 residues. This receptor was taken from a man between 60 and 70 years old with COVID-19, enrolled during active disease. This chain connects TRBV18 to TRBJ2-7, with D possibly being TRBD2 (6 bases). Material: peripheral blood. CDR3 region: CASSPRRAVEQYF. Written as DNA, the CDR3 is TGTGCCAGCTCACCCCGGAGGGCCGTTGAGCAGTACTTC.